This section outlines one T cell receptor (beta chain) sequence together with its context. Its antigen is unknown. The unexposed donors gave CD4+ T cells in about 2010-2018, prior to COVID-19. After less than 11 days of culture, CD4+ T cells were isolated. Half the medium was replaced with IL-2 medium on days 3 and 7. Assay: immunoSEQ multiplex PCR; the TCRdb copy retains only in-frame clones and omits some. This sample has approximately 20,000 clones; just under 70% occur once, and the top ten carry around 17%. This entry comes from a study of CD4 T cells in relation to SARS-CoV-2 and coronaviruses. The CDR3 is 13 residues long. Trimming cost V 0 bases and J 7 bases, with 6 bases left between them. From germline, CDR1 is SGHTA and CDR2 FQGTGA.

Source material: CD4+ T cells from PBMCs, cultured in vitro. The TCR sequence derives from a human donor in good health. The rearrangement uses TRBV7-3 and TRBJ2-2; unclear D gene. DNA for the CDR3: TGTGCCAGCAGCTTAACTGTTGGCGGGGAGCTGTTTTTT. Its translation is CASSLTVGGELFF.